This T cell receptor (beta chain) was captured by sequencing in a study of cytomegalovirus exposure and HLA in healthy donors. General study findings and limits: The study listed 164 cytomegalovirus-associated TCR beta chains.

This CDR3 spans 15 amino acids. The germline V gene encodes CDR1 LGHNA and CDR2 YSLEER. Trimming cost V 0 bases and J 4 bases, with 9 bases left between them. Turning to this clone: What it binds is not known.

Profiling relied on immunoSEQ multiplex PCR, and the TCRdb table lists in-frame clones only, not all of them. The sample has about 120,000 clones; 80% to 90% are singletons. Input material: PBMCs. The chain has TRBV4-3 and TRBJ2-2; weak D call: TRBD1 (5 bases). The clonotype originates from a man aged 18 to 30 in good health and CMV-seropositive. The CDR3 reads CASSQDKGITGELFF. The CDR3 DNA sequence: TGCGCCAGCAGCCAAGACAAGGGGATCACCGGGGAGCTGTTTTTT.